Shown below are 11 T cell receptor beta chains from a single sample sequenced in a study of blood T cell repertoires in COVID-19. Method: immunoSEQ multiplex PCR; TCRdb's copy keeps in-frame clones and lacks some. The sample has roughly 250,000 clones; approximately 91% are singletons. The specimen was PBMCs or T cells enriched from blood (not recorded which). The receptors originated from a woman aged 35 to 49 with acute COVID-19.

About this clone: Other nucleotide sequences in the sample specify the same CDR3. The V call is TRBV30, the J call TRBJ1-1; possible D gene TRBD1, 6 bases. This CDR3 spans 13 amino acids. Germline V gene sequence: CDR1 GTSNPN, CDR2 SVGIG (reference sequence). V lost 3 bases, J lost 2 bases, and 10 bases lay in between. The CDR3 DNA follows: TGTGCCTGGAGGACAGGACCCAACACTGAAGCTTTCTTT. It is translated as CAWRTGPNTEAFF.

The chain couples TRBV2 to TRBJ2-2, with a weak D call TRBD1 (6 bases). The CDR3 runs 14 residues. V lost 9 bases, J lost 2 bases, and 13 bases lay in between. Germline values: CDR1 SNHLY, CDR2 FYNNEI. The DNA of the CDR3 is TGTGCCAGGTTGACAGGACCAAACACCGGGGAGCTGTTTTTT. Protein sequence: CARLTGPNTGELFF.

J is TRBJ1-1 and V is TRBV10-3; D perhaps matches TRBD1 (6 bases). V was clipped by 6 bases and J by 6 bases, with 17 bases between them. The CDR3 has 14 residues. Germline assignment: CDR1 ENHRY and CDR2 SYGVKD. The CDR3 sequence: CAIRNRQDLSEAFF. The CDR3 nucleotides read TGTGCCATCAGGAATAGACAGGATCTGTCTGAAGCTTTCTTT.

V usage is TRBV19 and J usage is TRBJ2-2, with 8 bases lining up with TRBD1. The CDR3 consists of 14 residues. The germline CDR1 and CDR2 sequences are LNHDA and SQIVND (reference sequence). J gave up 3 bases and V 10 bases, and 7 bases lay outside the gene matches. This CDR3 is CATLDRGDTGELFF. The CDR3 DNA follows: TGTGCCACTCTAGACAGGGGTGACACCGGGGAGCTGTTTTTT.

V usage is TRBV6-5 and J usage is TRBJ1-3, with 8 positions matching TRBD1. CDR1 and CDR2 from the germline V gene are MNHEY and SVGAGI. The CDR3 extends over 14 amino acids. J gave up 5 bases and V 6 bases, and 6 bases lay outside the gene matches. In DNA, the CDR3 is TGTGCCAGCAGCCTTGACAGGGGCCGAAACACCATATATTTT. Translated, it gives CASSLDRGRNTIYF.

This clone has a single count. V and J are TRBV24-1 and TRBJ2-3; D gene unclear. The germline CDR1 and CDR2 sequences are KGHDR and SFDVKD. This CDR3 region has 12 residues. Trimming removed 4 bases from V and 3 bases from J, with 4 bases in between. The chain's CDR3 is CATSDSTDTQYF. The CDR3 DNA is TGTGCCACCAGTGACTCGACAGATACGCAGTATTTT.

The rearrangement uses TRBV7-9 and TRBJ2-3; 7 bases agree with TRBD2. V shed 5 bases and J 7 bases; nucleotides not matched to a gene: 6. Germline V gives CDR1 SEHNR, CDR2 FQNEAQ (reference sequence). This CDR3 contains 13 residues. The CDR3: CASSRPGGNTQYF. Here the CDR3 DNA reads TGTGCCAGCAGCCGGCCGGGGGGAAATACGCAGTATTTT.

The chain employs TRBV11-3 and TRBJ2-7; TRBD2 agrees at 10 bases. Germline CDR1 SGHNT, CDR2 YENEEA. V trimming: 4 bases; J trimming: 6 bases; junction bases outside the gene matches: 9. The CDR3 is 15 amino acids. The DNA for the CDR3 is TGTGCCAGCAGCTCGACGACTAGCGGGTTGGGCGAGCAGTACTTC. Translating it yields CASSSTTSGLGEQYF.

V is TRBV18 and J is TRBJ2-1; TRBD1 might be the D (6 bases). The ends were cut back, 1 base at V and 3 bases at J, with 10 bases in the middle. In germline, CDR1 is KGHSH, CDR2 LQKENI. The CDR3 consists of 15 residues. The CDR3 reads CASSPLRQDYNEQFF. The DNA for the CDR3 is TGTGCCAGCTCACCACTGAGACAGGACTACAATGAGCAGTTCTTC. Based on the CDR3 plus reference TRBV18 and TRBJ2-1, the full variable domain is NAGVMQNPRHLVRRRGQEARLRCSPMKGHSHVYWYRQLPEEGLKFMVYLQKENIIDESGMPKERFSAEFPKEGPSILRIQQVVRGDSAAYFCASSPLRQDYNEQFFGPGTRLTVL.

The V call is TRBV5-4, the J call TRBJ1-1; D is perhaps TRBD1 (5 bases). This CDR3 has 16 amino acids. Trimming took 1 base from V and 6 from J, leaving 19 bases between them. Germline V CDR1 and CDR2: SGHNT, YYREEE (reference sequence). In DNA, the CDR3 is TGTGCCAGCAGCTTGCAGGGAGGAGGCTTAAGGGCTGAAGCTTTCTTT. Residues: CASSLQGGGLRAEAFF. Full variable domain (rest looked up from reference TRBV5-4 and TRBJ1-1): ETGVTQSPTHLIKTRGQQVTLRCSSQSGHNTVSWYQQALGQGPQFIFQYYREEENGRGNFPPRFSGLQFPNYSSELNVNALELDDSALYLCASSLQGGGLRAEAFFGQGTRLTVV.

J is TRBJ1-2 and V is TRBV24-1, with a weak D call TRBD1 (5 bases). V was clipped by 1 base and J by 4 bases, with 12 bases between them. The length of the CDR3 is 15 residues. CDR1 and CDR2 (germline): KGHDR, SFDVKD. This chain's CDR3 is CATSDFKTGPYGYTF. Here the CDR3 DNA reads TGTGCCACCAGTGATTTCAAAACAGGTCCCTATGGCTACACCTTC.